This T cell receptor beta chain was sequenced for a study of control samples from healthy donors and cancer patients. This clone was detected only once. The CDR3 consists of 13 residues. The germline V gene encodes CDR1 SGDLS and CDR2 YYNGEE. Trimming took off 0 bases at V and 5 bases at J, with 8 bases between the two ends. Sequencing was performed with immunoSEQ multiplex PCR; in TCRdb, only in-frame clones are kept and a portion is missing. The profile shows about 130,000 clones, just under 95% of them singletons. The receptor comes from a man between 60 and 75 years old with colorectal cancer. Sequencing was performed on PBMCs. V and J are TRBV9 and TRBJ1-1, with D unclear. The CDR3 region is CASSVEMSTEAFF. CDR3 sequence (DNA): TGTGCCAGCAGCGTAGAGATGTCTACTGAAGCTTTCTTT.